The 16 T cell receptor beta chains reported below all come from one sample, sequenced in a study of T cells in Graves' hyperthyroidism and ophthalmopathy. The CDR3 regions of TCR beta were amplified from RNA transcripts. The HTBI primer set drove a first-round RT-PCR of the TCR CDR3. Via MiXCR, TCRdb re-called the multiplex PCR reads, giving one row per CDR3 protein. The sample has approximately 400,000 distinct CDR3 sequences; approximately 14% are singletons. Sequenced input: blood. Receptor source: a woman under 30 with Graves' hyperthyroidism that later progressed to Graves' ophthalmopathy.

This clonotype was found a few times. V is TRBV5-1 and J is TRBJ2-7; D is ambiguous. Trimming shortened V by 2 bases and J by 3 bases, and 12 bases separated the two germline ends. Germline CDR1 SGHRS, CDR2 YFSETQ. This CDR3 is built from 14 residues. The CDR3 is CASSLDTLGYEQYF. In nucleotides, the CDR3 is TGCGCCAGCAGCTTAGACACCCTAGGCTACGAGCAGTACTTC.

This clonotype was seen repeatedly, ten times or more. V gene TRBV28 combines with J gene TRBJ2-7; TRBD2 agrees at 9 bases. Germline V lookup: CDR1 MDHEN, CDR2 SYDVKM. The CDR3 runs 15 residues. V was clipped by 2 bases and J by 6 bases; unmatched bases: 8. This CDR3 is CASSLAGGPKSEQYF. The DNA of the CDR3 is TGTGCCAGCAGTTTAGCGGGAGGGCCAAAGAGCGAGCAGTACTTC.

In its sample, this clonotype was seen many times. This chain links TRBV28 with TRBJ2-5, with D unclear. Trimming took off 2 bases at V and 2 bases at J, with 9 bases between the two ends. Germline lookup yields CDR1 MDHEN and CDR2 SYDVKM. CDR3 size: 14 residues. The CDR3 reads CASSLNSKQETQYF. The CDR3 DNA reads TGTGCCAGCAGTTTAAACAGCAAGCAAGAGACCCAGTACTTC.

The chain combines TRBV5-4 with TRBJ2-2, with a possible D match to TRBD1 (6 bases). The germline V gene has CDR1 SGHNT and CDR2 YYREEE (reference sequence). This CDR3 region has 15 residues. V lost 4 bases and J lost 3, with 13 bases in between. This chain's CDR3 is CASSRPKGDTGELFF. The CDR3 DNA is TGTGCCAGCAGCCGACCTAAGGGGGACACCGGGGAGCTGTTTTTT.

This chain connects TRBV9 to TRBJ2-3; 8 bases fit TRBD2. This CDR3 spans 16 amino acids. Germline CDR1 is SGDLS and CDR2 is YYNGEE. V gave up 0 bases and J gave up 1 base; unmatched junction bases: 4. The CDR3: CASSVGGRGGTDTQYF. CDR3 coding DNA: TGTGCCAGCAGCGTAGGAGGGCGGGGGGGCACAGATACGCAGTATTTT.

A note on this clonotype: A much bigger clone sits one base away, suggesting this may be a read error. The V call is TRBV10-3, the J call TRBJ2-1, with D perhaps matching TRBD2 (5 bases). This CDR3 spans 15 amino acids. V was cut by 3 bases and J by 2 bases, with 11 bases left in between. The germline CDR1 and CDR2 sequences are ENHRY and SYGVKD. The CDR3 nucleotides read TGTGCCATCAGTGAAGGACGGGATCCCTACAATGAGCAGTTCTTC. This translates into CAISEGRDPYNEQFF.

The chain carries TRBV2 and TRBJ1-6, with a possible D match to TRBD1 (5 bases). CDR1 is SNHLY, CDR2 FYNNEI, per germline. The V end was cut by 7 bases, the J end by 6 bases, with 10 bases between. The CDR3 contains 13 residues. The CDR3 coding sequence is TGTGCCAGCAATGAGGGGCCTAATTCACCCCTCCACTTT. Translation gives CASNEGPNSPLHF.

This clonotype was counted ten times or more. This chain uses TRBV12-3 or TRBV12-4 with TRBJ1-1; possible D gene TRBD1, 5 bases. Trimming shortened V by 2 bases and J by 5 bases, and 12 bases separated the two germline ends. The CDR3 is 14 residues long. The CDR3 here is CASSLSGGWTEAFF. The DNA of the CDR3 is TGTGCCAGCAGTTTAAGCGGGGGGTGGACTGAAGCTTTCTTT.

Many counts were recorded for this clonotype. The V gene is TRBV30, the J gene TRBJ2-1; D may correspond to TRBD1 or TRBD2 (5 bases each). The CDR3 consists of 14 residues. The V gene's germline CDR1 is GTSNPN and CDR2 SVGIG (reference sequence). The V and J ends lost 7 bases and 2 bases respectively, with 15 bases between them. The CDR3 region is CASTGTLTYNEQFF. Here the CDR3 DNA reads TGTGCCTCGACCGGGACCCTGACCTACAATGAGCAGTTCTTC.

The CDR3 protein is CSARDGGQKETQYF. In nucleotides, the CDR3 is TGCAGTGCTAGAGACGGTGGACAGAAAGAGACCCAGTACTTC. V and J are TRBV20-1 and TRBJ2-5, with a possible D match to TRBD1 (6 bases). The germline V gene encodes CDR1 DFQATT and CDR2 SNEGSKA (reference sequence). The V gene lost 0 bases and the J gene lost 3 bases, with 11 bases spanning the gap. The CDR3 sequence is 14 residues long.

This clonotype was observed at least ten times. The chain uses TRBV18 and TRBJ2-7; D is unclear. The V and J ends lost 0 bases and 3 bases respectively, with 9 bases between them. The CDR3 extends over 14 amino acids. Germline V gene sequence: CDR1 KGHSH, CDR2 LQKENI. The CDR3 nucleotides are TGTGCCAGCTCACCACCGAACACCATCTACGAGCAGTACTTC. Protein sequence: CASSPPNTIYEQYF.

This clonotype appeared once. This chain joins TRBV12-3 or TRBV12-4 and TRBJ1-1; possibly TRBD1 for D (6 bases). The CDR3 totals 13 residues. V was pared by 8 bases and J by 1 base, with 11 bases between. CDR3 sequence (DNA): TGTGCCAGCGGGCAGGGGAGGAACACTGAAGCTTTCTTT. Translating it yields CASGQGRNTEAFF.

The V and J genes are TRBV30 and TRBJ2-2; D is unresolved. Per the germline V gene, CDR1 is GTSNPN and CDR2 is SVGIG (reference sequence). Trimming stripped 7 bases from V and 1 base from J, with 13 bases between. The CDR3 extends over 14 amino acids. CDR3 nucleotides: TGTGCCTCCACGGCCCGTCAGAACACCGGGGAGCTGTTTTTT. This translates into CASTARQNTGELFF.

The chain links TRBV9 to TRBJ2-7; D might be TRBD1 or TRBD2, each matching 6 bases. Germline-derived CDR1 and CDR2 are SGDLS and YYNGEE. With 4 bases removed from V and 3 bases from J, the gap between germline ends came to 14 bases. The CDR3 length is 14 residues. The CDR3 here is CASSLGGGVYEQYF. CDR3 DNA: TGTGCCAGCAGCCTGGGGGGCGGGGTCTACGAGCAGTACTTC. The full variable domain, in which reference TRBV9 and TRBJ2-7 provide the parts outside the CDR3, is DSGVTQTPKHLITATGQRVTLRCSPRSGDLSVYWYQQSLDQGLQFLIQYYNGEERAKGNILERFSAQQFPDLHSELNLSSLELGDSALYFCASSLGGGVYEQYFGPGTRLTVT.

This clonotype was detected ten times or more. V and J are TRBV27 and TRBJ2-1; maybe TRBD2 (6 bases). The CDR3 has 15 residues. V was trimmed by 2 bases and J by 0 bases, leaving 8 bases between them. Germline lookup yields CDR1 MNHEY and CDR2 SMNVEV (reference sequence). CDR3 nucleotides: TGTGCCAGCAGTTTAACCGGGAGCTCCTACAATGAGCAGTTCTTC. Amino acids: CASSLTGSSYNEQFF.

There are a few counts of this clonotype. The chain joins TRBV5-1 to TRBJ2-7; possibly TRBD1 for D (6 bases). Germline values: CDR1 SGHRS, CDR2 YFSETQ. V was pared by 5 bases and J by 3 bases, with 12 bases between. The CDR3 is 13 amino acids. The CDR3 spells CASRADRNYEQYF. The CDR3, as DNA: TGCGCCAGCAGGGCCGACAGGAACTACGAGCAGTACTTC.